This record concerns one TCR beta chain sequence. The assay was immunoSEQ multiplex PCR, and TCRdb's table has in-frame clones only and misses some. The sample carries 55,000 or so clones, 60% to 85% recorded once. The sample originates from a study of T cells in localized non-small cell lung cancer. Unmatched junction bases numbered 10, after V lost 6 bases and J lost 1 base. Per the germline V gene, CDR1 is SNHLY and CDR2 is FYNNEI. The length of the CDR3 is 16 residues. This specimen was PBMCs, taken before any cancer treatment. This clonotype was obtained from a woman aged 35-75 years with stage II lung adenocarcinoma. J is TRBJ2-7 and V is TRBV2, with 9 bases that match TRBD1. The CDR3 loop is CASSLPRDRESYEQYF. The CDR3 coding sequence is TGTGCCAGCAGCCTGCCCCGGGACAGGGAGTCCTACGAGCAGTACTTC.